The rows below give T cell receptor beta chains drawn from one sample of a study of T cell responses to AZD1222 COVID-19 vaccine. The repertoire was sequenced with immunoSEQ multiplex PCR; TCRdb's copy has only in-frame clones and lacks some. The sample records nearly 200,000 clones, approximately 93% being singletons. The source was peripheral blood, collected 28 days after the second AZD1222 dose. These receptors originate from an adult who received the AZD1222 COVID-19 vaccine. Both conserved end residues are part of each CDR3. The D gene is left open where the match is weak. Clone size is stated in some rows and not others, as once, few, many or a class when expanded.

d_call	cdr3_length	v_call	j_call	clone_size	cdr3_nt	cdr3_aa
NA	15	TRBV28	TRBJ1-1	NA	TGTGCCAGCAGTCCCGGGGGGAACGCGAACACTGAAGCTTTCTTT	CASSPGGNANTEAFF
NA	15	TRBV4-2	TRBJ1-5	NA	TGTGCCAGCAGCCCCCCCGGTCGGGAGGATCAGCCCCAGCATTTT	CASSPPGREDQPQHF
NA	13	TRBV3-1/TRBV3-2	TRBJ1-1	NA	TGTGCCAGCAGCTTTCACCGGGACACTGAAGCTTTCTTT	CASSFHRDTEAFF
NA	14	TRBV5-5	TRBJ2-5	NA	TGTGCCAGCAGATATGGCGGAGGTTTAGAGACCCAGTACTTC	CASRYGGGLETQYF
NA	16	TRBV4-1	TRBJ2-1	NA	TGCGCCAGCAGCCACACGTTGATCGGGGGAAACAATGAGCAGTTCTTC	CASSHTLIGGNNEQFF
TRBD1	16	TRBV7-2	TRBJ2-2	NA	TGTGCCAGCAGCTCCGGGGGGACAGGGGGCACCGGGGAGCTGTTTTTT	CASSSGGTGGTGELFF
NA	12	TRBV9	TRBJ2-1	NA	TGTGCAAGCCTCGGGGGAGGGGGTGAGCAGTTCTTC	CASLGGGGEQFF
NA	15	TRBV6-5	TRBJ2-7	NA	TGTGCCAGCAGTTACCGGCAGAACCCCTCCTACGAGCAGTACTTC	CASSYRQNPSYEQYF
NA	12	TRBV7-3	TRBJ2-3	NA	TGTGCCAGTGGACGTGATGCAGATACGCAGTATTTT	CASGRDADTQYF
NA	13	TRBV5-4	TRBJ1-5	NA	TGTGCCAGCAGCTTGTCAGGGGCCCAGCCCCAGCATTTT	CASSLSGAQPQHF
TRBD1	15	TRBV11-2	TRBJ1-4	NA	TGTGCCAGCAGTTCAGGGGGGAGGCCTCCAGGGAAACTGTTTTTT	CASSSGGRPPGKLFF
NA	14	TRBV3-1/TRBV3-2	TRBJ1-5	NA	TGTGCCAGCAGCCAAGGGCGCACCATTCAGCCCCAGCATTTT	CASSQGRTIQPQHF
TRBD1	15	TRBV4-2	TRBJ1-2	few	TGTGCCAGCAGCCAAGGCGGACAGGGAGCAGGGGGCTACACCTTC	CASSQGGQGAGGYTF
NA	15	TRBV5-1	TRBJ1-2	NA	TGCGCCAGCAGCTTTCTGACCGGTTGGGACCCTGGCTACACCTTC	CASSFLTGWDPGYTF
NA	14	TRBV19	TRBJ1-6	NA	TGTGCCAGTAGTCCGGGGACTGATAATTCACCCCTCCACTTT	CASSPGTDNSPLHF
NA	16	TRBV7-2	TRBJ2-2	NA	TGTGCCAGCAGCCGCCGGAACGGAGCGAACACCGGGGAGCTGTTTTTT	CASSRRNGANTGELFF
TRBD2	16	TRBV19	TRBJ2-2	NA	TGTGCCACTCGATACGGGGGAGCGGGGGAGAGCGGGGAGCTGTTTTTT	CATRYGGAGESGELFF
TRBD1	13	TRBV27	TRBJ1-4	NA	TGTGCCAGCAGTTTCAGGGGGCAAGAAAAACTGTTTTTT	CASSFRGQEKLFF
NA	14	TRBV5-4	TRBJ2-3	NA	TGTGCCAGCAGTTACCCAGGAGCCACAGATACGCAGTATTTT	CASSYPGATDTQYF
NA	14	TRBV28	TRBJ1-1	NA	TGTGCCAGCAGTTTACCGAGGGGGGGCACTGAAGCTTTCTTT	CASSLPRGGTEAFF
NA	14	TRBV7-2	TRBJ1-4	NA	TGTGCCAGCAGTCAAACAGGGAGTAATGAAAAACTGTTTTTT	CASSQTGSNEKLFF
NA	16	TRBV18	TRBJ1-4	NA	TGTGCCAGCACCTTGGTGTGGGGTCTGGGTAATGAAAAACTGTTTTTT	CASTLVWGLGNEKLFF
TRBD1	15	TRBV7-6	TRBJ1-6	NA	TGTGCCAGCAGCCGAACCGGGACAGGGTGGACACCCCTCCACTTT	CASSRTGTGWTPLHF
NA	14	TRBV27	TRBJ1-1	NA	TGTGCCAGCAGTTTCCTCGGGGGGAGCACTGAAGCTTTCTTT	CASSFLGGSTEAFF
TRBD1	14	TRBV7-2	TRBJ1-1	NA	TGTGCCAGCAGCCTCCTGGACAGGGTCACTGAAGCTTTCTTT	CASSLLDRVTEAFF
NA	12	TRBV2	TRBJ1-1	few	TGTGCCAGCAAGGGGATGAACACTGAAGCTTTCTTT	CASKGMNTEAFF
NA	12	TRBV4-1	TRBJ2-3	NA	TGCGCCAGCAGCCAAGATTTAGATACGCAGTATTTT	CASSQDLDTQYF
TRBD2	14	TRBV9	TRBJ2-5	NA	TGTGCCAGCAGTGCAGCGGGGGGAGAGGAGACCCAGTACTTC	CASSAAGGEETQYF
NA	15	TRBV19	TRBJ2-1	NA	TGTGCCAGTACCCCCAATCGGGTCGCCTACAATGAGCAGTTCTTC	CASTPNRVAYNEQFF
NA	16	TRBV5-6	TRBJ1-1	NA	TGTGCCAGCAGCTTGGGGAGGGCAAGTCGGAACACTGAAGCTTTCTTT	CASSLGRASRNTEAFF
NA	16	TRBV7-3	TRBJ2-7	NA	TGTGCCAGCAGCTTAACCCCAGTGAGCGCGTCCTACGAGCAGTACTTC	CASSLTPVSASYEQYF
NA	16	TRBV11-2	TRBJ1-3	NA	TGTGCCAGCAGCCCCATCGGGGGATACTCTGGAAACACCATATATTTT	CASSPIGGYSGNTIYF
NA	12	TRBV6-6	TRBJ1-2	NA	TGTGCCAGCGCGGACAGTAACTATGGCTACACCTTC	CASADSNYGYTF
NA	16	TRBV19	TRBJ2-1	few	TGTGCCAGTACTATCGCCGGAGGGGGCCCCCCCTTTAAGCAGTTCTTC	CASTIAGGGPPFKQFF
NA	13	TRBV4-3	TRBJ1-2	NA	TGCGCCAGCAGCCAAGAGGTGGGGAATGGCTACACCTTC	CASSQEVGNGYTF
NA	11	TRBV6-5	TRBJ1-2	NA	TGTGCCAGCTGGACAGTCTATGGCTACACCTTC	CASWTVYGYTF
NA	13	TRBV7-3	TRBJ1-2	few	TGTGCCAGCAGCCGCGGATCTCGAGAGGGCTACACCTTC	CASSRGSREGYTF
TRBD1	15	TRBV5-6	TRBJ2-7	once	TGTGCCAGCAGCTCCCGGGACAGGTTCTCCTACGAGCAGTACTTC	CASSSRDRFSYEQYF
NA	15	TRBV4-2	TRBJ1-1	NA	TGTGCCAGCAGCCACTTGTCCCCGCCCGAAACTGAAGCTTTCTTT	CASSHLSPPETEAFF
NA	11	TRBV28	TRBJ1-1	NA	TGTGCCAGTCGAGGGCCCTCTGAAGCTTTCTTT	CASRGPSEAFF
TRBD1	17	TRBV7-8	TRBJ1-2	once	TGTGCCAGCAGCTCCGCGTGGACAGGCCTCTCTTTGTATGGCTACACCTTC	CASSSAWTGLSLYGYTF
NA	16	TRBV5-6	TRBJ2-7	NA	TGTGCCAGCAGCTTATTAGCGACTCCGAGCTCCTACGAGCAGTACTTC	CASSLLATPSSYEQYF
NA	12	TRBV12-3/TRBV12-4	TRBJ1-4	NA	TGTGCCAGCAGTCCGGGAAATGAAAAACTGTTTTTT	CASSPGNEKLFF
TRBD1	15	TRBV7-9	TRBJ1-2	NA	TGTGCCAGCAGCTTAGCTTTGGGACAGGGCTATGGCTACACCTTC	CASSLALGQGYGYTF
TRBD1	18	TRBV7-2	TRBJ1-4	once	TGTGCCAGCAGCTTGGCGACAGGGGGGGGTGCAACTAATGAAAAACTGTTTTTT	CASSLATGGGATNEKLFF
TRBD1	13	TRBV18	TRBJ1-4	once	TGTGCCAGCCAGGGGGCGGATAATGAAAAACTGTTTTTT	CASQGADNEKLFF
NA	13	TRBV19	TRBJ2-5	few	TGTGCCAGTGCCCCTTCAGGAAGAGAGACCCAGTACTTC	CASAPSGRETQYF
NA	17	TRBV27	TRBJ1-5	NA	TGTGCCAGCAGTCTAGCCCCCCCGACAGTTCGGAATCAGCCCCAGCATTTT	CASSLAPPTVRNQPQHF
TRBD2	14	TRBV5-6	TRBJ2-7	few	TGTGCCAGCAGCCCGGCGGGGGGCAGCTACGAGCAGTACTTC	CASSPAGGSYEQYF
NA	15	TRBV2	TRBJ1-5	NA	TGTGCCAGCAGAGACCGACAGACTAGCAATCAGCCCCAGCATTTT	CASRDRQTSNQPQHF
NA	12	TRBV5-6	TRBJ2-7	NA	TGTGCCAGCAGCTTGGCCTCCGTCGGGCAGTACTTC	CASSLASVGQYF
NA	14	TRBV27	TRBJ1-3	NA	TGTGCCAGCATCATTCCCAGGTCTGGAAACACCATATATTTT	CASIIPRSGNTIYF
TRBD1	15	TRBV6-5	TRBJ1-4	NA	TGTGCCAGCAGTCCAGCCGGACAGGCTTGGGAAAAACTGTTTTTT	CASSPAGQAWEKLFF
TRBD1	16	TRBV29-1	TRBJ2-5	NA	TGCAGCGTTGAATTTCGTACGGCGAGGGGGCGGGAGACCCAGTACTTC	CSVEFRTARGRETQYF
TRBD1	16	TRBV28	TRBJ1-2	few	TGTGCCAGCAGCCGGACGACAGGGTTTAAGGGCTATGGCTACACCTTC	CASSRTTGFKGYGYTF
NA	13	TRBV7-8	TRBJ2-3	NA	TGTGCCAGCAGCTTAGTTGGGGAAGATACGCAGTATTTT	CASSLVGEDTQYF